The 23 T cell receptor beta chains below were found in one sample sequenced in a study of T cell responses to AZD1222 COVID-19 vaccine. Sequencing used immunoSEQ multiplex PCR; TCRdb keeps in-frame clones, though not all of them. The table records about 120,000 clones, roughly 90% of them present only once. Specimen: peripheral blood, collected 28 days after the second AZD1222 dose. The receptors shown here come from an adult who received the AZD1222 COVID-19 vaccine.

The genes are TRBV5-1 and TRBJ2-1, with 8 bases that match TRBD1. The CDR3 length is 15 residues. V was clipped by 0 bases and J by 8 bases; unmatched bases: 7. Germline V CDR1 and CDR2: SGHRS, YFSETQ. This chain's CDR3 is CASSLAGTGGDEQFF. CDR3 DNA sequence: TGCGCCAGCAGCTTGGCTGGGACAGGCGGGGATGAGCAGTTCTTC.

The V and J genes are TRBV7-2 and TRBJ2-5; the D gene is possibly TRBD2 (6 bases). The CDR3 runs to 14 residues. Germline CDR1 and CDR2: SGHTA and FQGNSA. V gave up 3 bases and J gave up 7 bases, with 15 bases separating them. The CDR3 loop is CASSFSGSGWTQYF. For the CDR3, the DNA is TGTGCCAGCAGCTTCTCCGGCAGCGGGTGGACCCAGTACTTC.

This clone showed up just once. The J gene is TRBJ2-7, the V gene TRBV7-9; 9 nucleotides agree with TRBD2. The CDR3 loop spans 15 amino acids. Trimming took 0 bases from V and 2 from J; bases not matched to a gene: 2. Germline lookup yields CDR1 SEHNR and CDR2 FQNEAQ (reference sequence). DNA of the CDR3: TGTGCCAGCAGCTTAGCTAGCGGGGGACCCTACGAGCAGTACTTC. Its protein product is CASSLASGGPYEQYF. The complete variable domain, with remaining parts taken from reference TRBV7-9 and TRBJ2-7, reads DTGVSQNPRHKITKRGQNVTFRCDPISEHNRLYWYRQTLGQGPEFLTYFQNEAQLEKSRLLSDRFSAERPKGSFSTLEIQRTEQGDSAMYLCASSLASGGPYEQYFGPGTRLTVT.

This chain joins TRBV28 and TRBJ1-6; 8 bases line up with TRBD1. The CDR3 spans 15 residues. The V gene end was trimmed by 7 bases and the J gene end by 9 bases; junction bases not matched to a gene: 11. The germline gives CDR1 MDHEN, CDR2 SYDVKM. As DNA, the CDR3 is TGTGCCAGCACCCCATTACAGGGGGGAGGTTCACCCCTCCACTTT. It encodes CASTPLQGGGSPLHF.

The rearrangement links TRBV19 to TRBJ1-2, with a possible D match to TRBD1 (6 bases). The CDR3 is 15 residues long. Germline V gene sequence: CDR1 LNHDA, CDR2 SQIVND (reference sequence). Deletions cut 9 bases from V and 6 bases from J, with 23 bases between. The CDR3 DNA is TGTGCCAGCACGCCCCGGGGAGGGGGGCGAGATGGCTACACCTTC. Translating gives CASTPRGGGRDGYTF.

The chain couples TRBV5-5 to TRBJ1-2, with TRBD1 as a possible D gene (5 bases). With 2 bases removed from V and 8 bases from J, the gap between germline ends came to 10 bases. Germline values: CDR1 SGHKS, CDR2 YYEKEE (reference sequence). This CDR3 is 12 amino acids long. CDR3 amino acids: CASSFAGDGYTF. The CDR3 DNA sequence: TGTGCCAGCAGCTTTGCTGGGGACGGCTACACCTTC.

This CDR3 is CASSIFKGEKLFF. CDR3 DNA sequence: TGTGCCAGTAGTATTTTCAAGGGCGAAAAACTGTTTTTT. This chain joins TRBV19 and TRBJ1-4; D gene uncertain. CDR1 is LNHDA and CDR2 is SQIVND in the germline V gene (reference sequence). The V gene lost 3 bases and the J gene lost 8 bases, with 10 bases spanning the gap. The CDR3 is 13 residues long.

This clone was found once. The J gene is TRBJ2-3, the V gene TRBV5-1; 7 positions match TRBD1. Germline trimming cut 4 bases from V and 2 bases from J; bases unmatched to any gene: 4. CDR1 SGHRS and CDR2 YFSETQ come from the germline V gene. This CDR3 has 14 residues. CDR3 sequence (DNA): TGCGCCAGCAGCGCCGGGACAGTCACAGATACGCAGTATTTT. It translates to CASSAGTVTDTQYF.

The CDR3 DNA reads TGTGCCAGCTCTTTGTCCAGGGGCAATCAGCCCCAGCATTTT. This translates into CASSLSRGNQPQHF. The chain uses TRBV18 and TRBJ1-5; D possibly corresponds to TRBD1 (5 bases). The CDR3 totals 14 residues. Germline V lookup: CDR1 KGHSH, CDR2 LQKENI. Trimming removed 6 bases at V and 2 bases at J, with 11 bases between. Complete variable domain (other parts from reference TRBV18 and TRBJ1-5): NAGVMQNPRHLVRRRGQEARLRCSPMKGHSHVYWYRQLPEEGLKFMVYLQKENIIDESGMPKERFSAEFPKEGPSILRIQQVVRGDSAAYFCASSLSRGNQPQHFGDGTRLSIL.

The gene calls are TRBV5-1 and TRBJ1-6; D ambiguous. From germline, CDR1 is SGHRS and CDR2 YFSETQ. The CDR3 consists of 15 residues. The V and J ends lost 0 bases and 0 bases respectively, with 4 bases between them. The CDR3 region is CASSLGGSYNSPLHF. CDR3 in DNA: TGCGCCAGCAGCTTGGGTGGCTCCTATAATTCACCCCTCCACTTT.

The J gene is TRBJ2-1, the V gene TRBV9, with 8 positions matching TRBD1. The J segment lost 5 bases and the V segment lost 0 bases, leaving 4 bases of the junction unmatched. CDR3 size: 15 residues. Per germline, CDR1 SGDLS and CDR2 YYNGEE. The DNA of the CDR3 is TGTGCCAGCAGCGTAGGAGGGACAGGAAACAATGAGCAGTTCTTC. Translating it yields CASSVGGTGNNEQFF.

The V and J genes are TRBV19 and TRBJ2-2, with D maybe TRBD1 (6 bases). This CDR3 is built from 14 residues. Trimming pared 9 bases from V and 0 bases from J, leaving 11 bases between. Germline-derived CDR1 and CDR2 are LNHDA and SQIVND (reference sequence). The CDR3 spells CASGQSPNTGELFF. CDR3 DNA sequence: TGTGCCAGCGGACAGTCCCCGAACACCGGGGAGCTGTTTTTT.

V and J are TRBV12-3 or TRBV12-4 and TRBJ1-1; D may be TRBD1 (6 bases). Trimming shortened V by 4 bases and J by 6 bases, and 12 bases separated the two germline ends. The CDR3 has 13 amino acids. The chain's CDR3 is CASSSRQVPEAFF. CDR3 DNA sequence: TGTGCCAGCAGTTCCCGACAGGTACCTGAAGCTTTCTTT.

The rearrangement joins TRBV11-2 to TRBJ1-2; D is ambiguous. This CDR3 is built from 13 residues. CDR1 and CDR2 from the germline V gene are SGHAT and FQNNGV. V was trimmed by 2 bases and J by 1 base, leaving 5 bases between them. The CDR3 DNA reads as TGTGCCAGCAGCTTACGGGTTAACTATGGCTACACCTTC. Its translation: CASSLRVNYGYTF.

V is TRBV19 and J is TRBJ1-5, with 7 bases aligning to TRBD1. The J segment lost 2 bases and the V segment lost 3 bases, leaving 4 bases of the junction unmatched. Germline V CDR1 and CDR2: LNHDA, SQIVND (reference sequence). The CDR3 totals 15 residues. The CDR3, as DNA: TGTGCCAGTAGTATCCTCGGACAGGGCAATCAGCCCCAGCATTTT. Its translation: CASSILGQGNQPQHF. Using reference TRBV19 and TRBJ1-5 for the parts outside the CDR3, the full variable domain is DGGITQSPKYLFRKEGQNVTLSCEQNLNHDAMYWYRQDPGQGLRLIYYSQIVNDFQKGDIAEGYSVSREKKESFPLTVTSAQKNPTAFYLCASSILGQGNQPQHFGDGTRLSIL.

The chain employs TRBV18 and TRBJ2-1; 7 bases match TRBD1. Unmatched junction bases numbered 10, after V lost 3 bases and J lost 5 bases. The CDR3 is 16 amino acids. The V gene's germline CDR1 is KGHSH and CDR2 LQKENI. The CDR3 spells CASSPGTGTVNNEQFF. CDR3 nucleotides: TGTGCCAGCTCACCGGGGACCGGGACAGTCAACAATGAGCAGTTCTTC.

J is TRBJ2-7 and V is TRBV5-4; D might be TRBD1 or TRBD2, each matching 6 bases. Germline-derived CDR1 and CDR2 are SGHNT and YYREEE (reference sequence). The CDR3 consists of 14 residues. With 6 bases removed from V and 3 bases from J, the gap between germline ends came to 16 bases. CDR3 residues: CASKEGGLNYEQYF. CDR3 DNA: TGTGCCAGCAAAGAAGGGGGACTTAACTACGAGCAGTACTTC.

The chain is built from TRBV7-9 and TRBJ2-7, with a tentative D call TRBD1 (5 bases). This CDR3 spans 15 amino acids. Germline CDR1 SEHNR, CDR2 FQNEAQ (reference sequence). Between the trimmed V and J ends, which lost 3 bases and 3 bases, there was a span of 15 bases. Here the CDR3 DNA reads TGTGCCAGCAGCTTTGAGACAGTAGATCGCTACGAGCAGTACTTC. Protein product: CASSFETVDRYEQYF.

The gene calls are TRBV19 and TRBJ1-2, with D perhaps TRBD1 (6 bases). CDR1 LNHDA and CDR2 SQIVND come from the germline V gene (reference sequence). Trimming left V 6 bases short and J 1 base short, with 15 bases between. The CDR3 contains 15 residues. CDR3 bases: TGTGCCAGTAGCGAGGACAGCGCCTTTAACTATGGCTACACCTTC. Protein: CASSEDSAFNYGYTF.

This rearrangement joins TRBV7-9 to TRBJ1-4; D is possibly TRBD1 (6 bases). The germline V gene encodes CDR1 SEHNR and CDR2 FQNEAQ (reference sequence). The CDR3 is 15 residues long. V lost 5 bases to trimming and J lost 5 bases, with 15 bases between them. DNA for the CDR3: TGTGCCAGCAGCCCCGGGGGCGGCCTCAATGAAAAACTGTTTTTT. It yields the protein CASSPGGGLNEKLFF.

The chain combines TRBV28 with TRBJ1-5; D not resolved. The length of the CDR3 is 12 residues. V was cut by 6 bases and J by 4 bases, with 7 bases left in between. CDR1 and CDR2 from the germline V gene are MDHEN and SYDVKM. CDR3 amino acids: CASRAPNQPQHF. In nucleotides, the CDR3 is TGTGCCAGCAGGGCGCCTAATCAGCCCCAGCATTTT.

The J gene is TRBJ1-2, the V gene TRBV4-2, with a weak D call TRBD1 (5 bases). The CDR3 length is 16 residues. Germline assignment: CDR1 LGHNA and CDR2 YNFKEQ. Trimming stripped 5 bases from V and 4 bases from J, with 20 bases between. CDR3 loop: CASSVQFTGGTYGYTF. Written as DNA, the CDR3 is TGTGCCAGCAGCGTTCAATTTACGGGGGGAACCTATGGCTACACCTTC.

The J gene is TRBJ2-5, the V gene TRBV11-2, with TRBD1 matching over 8 bases. CDR1 is SGHAT and CDR2 is FQNNGV in the germline V gene. J gave up 2 bases and V 5 bases, and 4 bases lay outside the gene matches. The CDR3 has 14 amino acids. The CDR3 sequence: CASSLGTGQETQYF. The CDR3 region has the DNA TGTGCCAGCAGCCTCGGGACAGGACAAGAGACCCAGTACTTC. The full variable domain, completed using reference TRBV11-2 and TRBJ2-5, is EAGVAQSPRYKIIEKRQSVAFWCNPISGHATLYWYQQILGQGPKLLIQFQNNGVVDDSQLPKDRFSAERLKGVDSTLKIQPAKLEDSAVYLCASSLGTGQETQYFGPGTRLLVL.